These 8 T cell receptor beta chains came from one sample sequenced in a study of CD8+CD57+ T cells in acquired aplastic anemia. Using genomic DNA as the template, TCR beta VDJ and CDR3 profiling was carried out. TCRdb reprocessed the reads with MiXCR, giving one entry per CDR3 protein. The sample holds 150,000 to 200,000 distinct CDR3 sequences, 40% to 50% seen once. CD8+CD57+ cell expansion had been shown by flow cytometry in patients chosen for sequencing. The source material was sorted CD4+, CD8+, or CD8+CD57+ T cells (not recorded which) from PBMCs. These receptor sequences come from a human donor with aplastic anemia.

V usage is TRBV7-8 and J usage is TRBJ1-6; TRBD1 is a possible D gene (5 bases). V dropped 1 base and J dropped 4 bases, with 14 bases sitting between them. This CDR3 comprises 17 residues. The germline gives CDR1 SGHVS, CDR2 FQNEAQ. As DNA, the CDR3 is TGTGCCAGCAGCTTAGAATGGGACCGGAAATATAATTCACCCCTCCACTTT. The encoded protein is CASSLEWDRKYNSPLHF.

The chain carries TRBV7-8 and TRBJ2-7; TRBD1 or TRBD2 may be the D gene (6 bases each). Trimming removed 5 bases from V and 3 bases from J, with 14 bases in between. Germline V gene sequence: CDR1 SGHVS, CDR2 FQNEAQ. The CDR3 is 14 amino acids. CDR3 protein: CASSPEGQNYEQYF. DNA of the CDR3: TGTGCCAGCAGCCCGGAGGGACAAAACTACGAGCAGTACTTC.

The chain employs TRBV15 and TRBJ1-3, with D hard to call. The CDR3 spans 15 residues. Trimming removed 1 base from V and 0 bases from J, with 7 bases in between. The germline gives CDR1 LNHNV, CDR2 YYDKDF (reference sequence). Here the CDR3 DNA reads TGTGCCACCAGCAGAGCGGGGAACTCTGGAAACACCATATATTTT. Translated: CATSRAGNSGNTIYF. The full variable domain, rest sourced from reference TRBV15 and TRBJ1-3, is DAMVIQNPRYQVTQFGKPVTLSCSQTLNHNVMYWYQQKSSQAPKLLFHYYDKDFNNEADTPDNFQSRRPNTSFCFLDIRSPGLGDTAMYLCATSRAGNSGNTIYFGEGSWLTVV.

This clonotype was seen a handful of times. The chain has TRBV7-3 and TRBJ2-2, with TRBD1 as a possible D gene (6 bases). The CDR3 sequence is 16 residues long. Germline V gives CDR1 SGHTA, CDR2 FQGTGA. Trimming removed 6 bases from V and 1 base from J, with 15 bases in between. The DNA of the CDR3 is TGTGCCAGCAGACTAAACGGACAGAAGAACACCGGGGAGCTGTTTTTT. This translates into CASRLNGQKNTGELFF.

A single count supports this clonotype. The V gene is TRBV6-1, the J gene TRBJ2-5; D gene uncertain. V shed 5 bases and J shed 5 bases, with 15 bases lying between them. CDR1 is MNHNS and CDR2 is SASEGT in the germline V gene. This CDR3 is 14 amino acids long. DNA of the CDR3: TGTGCCAGCAGTACGCCTACCATAGGGGAGACCCAGTACTTC. It is translated as CASSTPTIGETQYF.

This clonotype has at least ten counts. The chain links TRBV20-1 to TRBJ2-7; 13 bases match TRBD2. The junction had 17 bases not matched to a gene; V was cut back by 1 base and J by 5 bases. CDR1 is DFQATT and CDR2 is SNEGSKA in the germline V gene (reference sequence). This CDR3 is built from 19 residues. The CDR3 sequence is CSARAFTSGGAGSQHEQYF. The CDR3 nucleotides are TGCAGTGCTAGAGCGTTTACTAGCGGGGGGGCCGGATCGCAACACGAGCAGTACTTC.

This chain uses TRBV2 with TRBJ1-1; D remains ambiguous. CDR3 length equals 13 residues. Deletions cut 2 bases from V and 0 bases from J, with 4 bases between. In germline, CDR1 is SNHLY, CDR2 FYNNEI. The CDR3 here is CASSEHLNTEAFF. The CDR3 DNA follows: TGTGCCAGCAGTGAACACCTGAACACTGAAGCTTTCTTT.

The chain is built from TRBV29-1 and TRBJ2-2; D remains ambiguous. The V end was cut by 6 bases, the J end by 8 bases, with 10 bases between. This CDR3 has 11 residues. The germline CDR1 and CDR2 sequences are SQVTM and ANQGSEA. CDR3 protein: CSVALGGELFF. CDR3 coding DNA: TGCAGCGTGGCCCTAGGGGGGGAGCTGTTTTTT.